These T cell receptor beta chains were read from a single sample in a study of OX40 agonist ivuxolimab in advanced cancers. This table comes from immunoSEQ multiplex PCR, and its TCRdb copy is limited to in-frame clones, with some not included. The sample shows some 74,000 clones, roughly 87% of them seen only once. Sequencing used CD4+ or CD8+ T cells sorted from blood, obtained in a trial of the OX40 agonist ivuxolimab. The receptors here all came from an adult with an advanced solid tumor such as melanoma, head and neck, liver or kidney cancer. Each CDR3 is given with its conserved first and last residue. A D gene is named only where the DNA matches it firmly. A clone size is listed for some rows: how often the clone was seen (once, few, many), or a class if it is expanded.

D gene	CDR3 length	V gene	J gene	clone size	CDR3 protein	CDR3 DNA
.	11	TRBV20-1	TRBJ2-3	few	CSAHPRDTQYF	TGCAGTGCCCACCCCAGGGATACGCAGTATTTT
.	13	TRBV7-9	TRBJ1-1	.	CASSLMADTEAFF	TGTGCCAGCAGCTTAATGGCGGACACTGAAGCTTTCTTT
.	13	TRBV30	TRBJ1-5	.	CAWTSDRNQPQHF	TGTGCCTGGACCTCGGACAGAAATCAGCCCCAGCATTTT
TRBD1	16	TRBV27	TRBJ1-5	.	CASSLIGTAPNQPQHF	TGTGCCAGCAGCTTGATCGGGACAGCACCAAATCAGCCCCAGCATTTT
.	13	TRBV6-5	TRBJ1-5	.	CASNPQGRQPQHF	TGTGCCAGCAATCCACAGGGCCGGCAGCCCCAGCATTTT
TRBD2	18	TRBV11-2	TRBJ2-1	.	CASSTSGRAGRSYNEQFF	TGTGCCAGCAGTACTAGCGGGAGGGCCGGGAGATCCTACAATGAGCAGTTCTTC
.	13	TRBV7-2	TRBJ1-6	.	CASSLDSTSPLHF	TGTGCCAGCAGCTTGGACTCAACCTCACCCCTCCACTTT
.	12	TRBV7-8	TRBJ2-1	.	CASSSQDQEQFF	TGTGCCAGCAGCTCCCAAGACCAAGAGCAGTTCTTC
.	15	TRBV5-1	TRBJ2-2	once	CASSPEYLRTGELFF	TGCGCCAGCAGCCCCGAGTATCTACGAACCGGGGAGCTGTTTTTT
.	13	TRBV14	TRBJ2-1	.	CASSQNMGDEQFF	TGTGCCAGCAGCCAAAACATGGGCGATGAGCAGTTCTTC
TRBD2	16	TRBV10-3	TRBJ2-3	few	CAISATSGGGGDTQYF	TGTGCCATCAGCGCGACTAGCGGGGGGGGTGGAGATACGCAGTATTTT
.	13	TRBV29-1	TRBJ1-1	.	CSVSSGPRTEAFF	TGCAGCGTTTCCTCAGGGCCCCGCACTGAAGCTTTCTTT
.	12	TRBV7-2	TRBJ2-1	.	CASSLLYNEQFF	TGTGCCAGCAGCCTCCTCTACAATGAGCAGTTCTTC
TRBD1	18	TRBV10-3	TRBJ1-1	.	CAISDRGDRGRTGTEAFF	TGTGCCATCAGTGATCGAGGGGACAGGGGCAGAACGGGCACTGAAGCTTTCTTT
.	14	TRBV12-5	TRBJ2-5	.	CASSSGTIQETQYF	TGTGCTAGTAGTTCCGGGACCATCCAAGAGACCCAGTACTTC
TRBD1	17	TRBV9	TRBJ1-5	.	CASSVGTGLDSNQPQHF	TGTGCCAGCAGCGTAGGGACAGGGCTAGATAGCAATCAGCCCCAGCATTTT
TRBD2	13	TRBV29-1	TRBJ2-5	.	CSGQTSGEETQYF	TGCAGCGGCCAGACTAGCGGGGAGGAGACCCAGTACTTC
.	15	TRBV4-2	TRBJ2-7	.	CASSQEWQGHYEQYF	TGTGCCAGCAGCCAAGAATGGCAGGGTCACTACGAGCAGTACTTC
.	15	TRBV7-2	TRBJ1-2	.	CASSLGSGGIYGYTF	TGTGCCAGCAGCTTAGGAAGTGGGGGAATCTATGGCTACACCTTC
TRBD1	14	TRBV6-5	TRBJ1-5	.	CASSSGGASQPQHF	TGTGCCAGTTCTTCAGGGGGCGCGAGTCAGCCCCAGCATTTT
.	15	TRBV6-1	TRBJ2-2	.	CASSARDSNTGELFF	TGTGCCAGCAGTGCCCGGGACTCGAACACCGGGGAGCTGTTTTTT
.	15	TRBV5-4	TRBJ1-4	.	CASSLGPGFDEKLFF	TGTGCCAGCAGCTTGGGCCCGGGGTTCGACGAAAAACTGTTTTTT
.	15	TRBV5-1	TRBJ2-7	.	CASRAQGLGSYEQYF	TGCGCCAGCAGGGCCCAGGGATTGGGATCCTACGAGCAGTACTTC
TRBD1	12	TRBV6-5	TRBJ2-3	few	CASRTGADTQYF	TGTGCCAGCAGAACAGGGGCAGATACGCAGTATTTT
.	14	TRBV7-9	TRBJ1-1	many	CASSFQGRDTEAFF	TGTGCCAGCAGCTTTCAGGGCCGGGACACTGAAGCTTTCTTT
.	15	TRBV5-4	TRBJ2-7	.	CASSPGGGGPYEQYF	TGTGCCAGCAGCCCAGGAGGGGGGGGGCCCTACGAGCAGTACTTC
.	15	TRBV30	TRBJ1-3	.	CAWGQGLSSGNTIYF	TGTGCCTGGGGGCAGGGACTAAGCTCTGGAAACACCATATATTTT
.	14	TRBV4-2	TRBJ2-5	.	CASSQGAIKETQYF	TGTGCCAGCAGCCAAGGGGCGATAAAAGAGACCCAGTACTTC
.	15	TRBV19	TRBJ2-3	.	CASTPGTFGTDTQYF	TGTGCCAGTACCCCCGGGACGTTTGGCACAGATACGCAGTATTTT
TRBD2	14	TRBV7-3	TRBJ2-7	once	CASSPQGGSNEQYF	TGTGCCAGCAGCCCCCAGGGAGGGTCCAACGAGCAGTACTTC
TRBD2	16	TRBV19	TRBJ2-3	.	CASSIGTSGGADTQYF	TGTGCCAGTAGTATAGGGACTAGCGGCGGTGCAGATACGCAGTATTTT
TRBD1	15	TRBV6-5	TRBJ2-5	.	CASRTGTVGQETQYF	TGTGCCAGCAGGACAGGGACAGTTGGACAAGAGACCCAGTACTTC
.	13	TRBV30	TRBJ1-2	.	CAWSEGGYYGYTF	TGTGCCTGGAGTGAGGGAGGGTACTATGGCTACACCTTC
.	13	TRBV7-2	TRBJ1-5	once	CASALGGNQPQHF	TGTGCCAGCGCCCTAGGGGGGAATCAGCCCCAGCATTTT
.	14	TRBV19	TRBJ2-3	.	CASSIGDHTDTQYF	TGTGCCAGTAGTATTGGTGACCACACAGATACGCAGTATTTT
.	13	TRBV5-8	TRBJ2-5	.	CASSRSVGETQYF	TGTGCCAGCAGCCGTTCGGTGGGGGAGACCCAGTACTTC
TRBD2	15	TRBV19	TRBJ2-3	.	CASSEWRGGADTQYF	TGTGCCAGTAGTGAATGGCGGGGGGGAGCAGATACGCAGTATTTT
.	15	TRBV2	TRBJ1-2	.	CASSDTQGFGYGYTF	TGTGCCAGCAGCGACACACAGGGATTTGGCTATGGCTACACCTTC
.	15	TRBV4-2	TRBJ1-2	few	CASSQGSGTNYGYTF	TGTGCCAGCAGCCAAGGGAGCGGAACTAACTATGGCTACACCTTC
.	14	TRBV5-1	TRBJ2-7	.	CASSLEQGGHEQYF	TGCGCCAGCAGCTTGGAACAGGGTGGCCACGAGCAGTACTTC
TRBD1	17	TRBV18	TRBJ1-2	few	CASSPGTGGEGNYGYTF	TGTGCCAGCTCACCTGGGACAGGGGGCGAAGGAAACTATGGCTACACCTTC
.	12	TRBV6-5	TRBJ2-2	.	CASRVTTGELFF	TGTGCCAGCAGGGTTACCACCGGGGAGCTGTTTTTT
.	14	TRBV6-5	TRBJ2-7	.	CASSYFRTTYEQYF	TGTGCCAGCAGTTACTTTAGGACAACCTACGAGCAGTACTTC
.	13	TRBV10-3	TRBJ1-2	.	CAISSTGNYGYTF	TGTGCCATCAGTTCTACAGGGAACTATGGCTACACCTTC
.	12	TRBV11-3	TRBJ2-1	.	CASSPTLGEQFF	TGTGCCAGCAGCCCCACCTTGGGTGAGCAGTTCTTC
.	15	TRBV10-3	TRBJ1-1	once	CAISESTGMNTEAFF	TGTGCCATCAGTGAGTCAACAGGGATGAACACTGAAGCTTTCTTT
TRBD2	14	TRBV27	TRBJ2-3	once	CATYSGRARDTQYF	TGTGCCACTTATAGCGGGAGGGCGAGAGATACGCAGTATTTT
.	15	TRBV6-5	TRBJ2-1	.	CASTSRREFNNEQFF	TGTGCCAGCACTAGTCGTCGGGAGTTCAACAATGAGCAGTTCTTC
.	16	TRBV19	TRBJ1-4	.	CASSIGPDRPNEKLFF	TGTGCCAGTAGTATAGGACCGGACAGACCGAATGAAAAACTGTTTTTT
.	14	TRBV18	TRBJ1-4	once	CASSPRQGNEKLFF	TGTGCCAGCTCACCACGGCAGGGGAACGAAAAACTGTTTTTT
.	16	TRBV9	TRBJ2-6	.	CASSVAIYSGANVLTF	TGTGCCAGCAGCGTAGCCATATACTCTGGGGCCAACGTCCTGACTTTC
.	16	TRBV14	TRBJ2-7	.	CASSQDHSLSEYEQYF	TGTGCCAGCAGCCAAGATCACAGTTTGAGCGAGTACGAGCAGTACTTC
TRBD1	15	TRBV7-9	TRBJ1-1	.	CASSSKRTGGTEAFF	TGTGCCAGCAGCTCAAAGCGGACAGGGGGCACTGAAGCTTTCTTT
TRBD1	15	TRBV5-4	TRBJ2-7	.	CASRGGGQGEYEQYF	TGTGCCAGCAGGGGTGGTGGACAGGGTGAGTACGAGCAGTACTTC
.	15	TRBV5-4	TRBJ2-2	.	CASSFSFANTGELFF	TGTGCCAGCAGCTTTTCGTTCGCGAACACCGGGGAGCTGTTTTTT
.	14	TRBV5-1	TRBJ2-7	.	CASSLVSDSYEQYF	TGCGCCAGCAGCTTGGTGTCAGACTCCTACGAGCAGTACTTC
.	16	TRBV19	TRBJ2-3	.	CASSIGAEPSTDTQYF	TGTGCCAGTAGTATTGGAGCGGAGCCTAGCACAGATACGCAGTATTTT
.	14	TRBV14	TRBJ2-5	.	CASSLRQLQETQYF	TGTGCCAGCAGCCTTCGACAGCTACAAGAGACCCAGTACTTC
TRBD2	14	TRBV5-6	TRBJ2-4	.	CASSLDAGGGIQYF	TGTGCCAGCAGCTTGGATGCGGGGGGTGGCATTCAGTACTTC
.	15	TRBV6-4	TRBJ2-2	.	CASSVQGGSTGELFF	TGTGCCAGCAGTGTTCAGGGCGGTTCGACCGGGGAGCTGTTTTTT